This T cell receptor beta chain derives from a study of OX40 agonist ivuxolimab in advanced cancers. Background on the study: The study enrolled dose-escalation patients with hepatocellular carcinoma, melanoma, renal cell or head and neck cancer. Prior anti-PD-1, anti-PD-L1 or anti-CTLA-4 therapy was allowed; roughly 40% had some. Points from the study as a whole: CD4+ T cells averaged fewer expanded clones than CD8+ T cells.

Only in-frame clones appear in the TCRdb table, and some are missing; sequencing was by immunoSEQ multiplex PCR. There are 15,000 to 20,000 clones in the sample; more than 75% occur only once, and roughly 25% lies in the top ten. CDR1 and CDR2 (germline): GTSNPN, SVGIG (reference sequence). J lost 6 bases, V lost 5 bases, and 12 bases had no gene match. CDR3 length: 15 amino acids. Concerning this clone: Its antigen is as yet unknown.

The V call is TRBV30, the J call TRBJ2-3; 9 bases are a match to TRBD1. This receptor was identified in an adult with an advanced solid tumor such as melanoma, head and neck, liver or kidney cancer. Sample: CD4+ or CD8+ T cells sorted from blood, taken in a trial of the OX40 agonist ivuxolimab. The CDR3 protein is CAWGRTGVFTDTQYF. In DNA form, the CDR3 reads TGTGCCTGGGGCAGGACAGGGGTCTTCACCGATACGCAGTATTTT.